These T cell receptor beta chains were read from a single sample in a study of T cell responses to AZD1222 COVID-19 vaccine. Profiling relied on immunoSEQ multiplex PCR, and the TCRdb table lists in-frame clones only, not all of them. In the table there are roughly 72,000 clones, 88% of which are singletons. The sample consisted of peripheral blood, taken 28 days after the second dose of the MenACWY control vaccine. These receptors were taken from an adult who received the MenACWY meningococcal vaccine as a control. The CDR3 runs from the conserved cysteine through the conserved F or W. D genes are given only for firm matches. Size values are once, few and many counts, or a class for expanded clones, and some rows have none.

TRBD1	-	TRBV19	TRBJ2-2	TGTGCCAGTAGTATTACCTGGACAGGGAGAACCGGGGAGCTGTTTTTT	CASSITWTGRTGELFF
-	once	TRBV14	TRBJ1-6	TGTGCCAGCAGCCAAGATCCCGGGCGGCCCCTCCACTTT	CASSQDPGRPLHF
-	-	TRBV2	TRBJ1-2	TGTGCCAGCAGTGAAGCTCAGGGCGGCGGCTATGGCTACACCTTC	CASSEAQGGGYGYTF
TRBD1	-	TRBV28	TRBJ1-1	TGTGCCAGCAGTTCAACGCCGGGCGGGACAGGAGGGACTGAAGCTTTCTTT	CASSSTPGGTGGTEAFF
TRBD1	few	TRBV2	TRBJ1-1	TGTGCCACCCGGGACAGCAACACTGAAGCTTTCTTT	CATRDSNTEAFF
-	-	TRBV5-8	TRBJ2-1	TGTGCCAGCAGCTCCCTCCGCGGCAATGAGCAGTTCTTC	CASSSLRGNEQFF
TRBD1	-	TRBV9	TRBJ2-1	TGTGCCAGCAGCACTCAGGGGGCGAGGTACAATGAGCAGTTCTTC	CASSTQGARYNEQFF
TRBD1	-	TRBV28	TRBJ1-1	TGTGCCAGCAGTCAGGACAGGTTGAACACTGAAGCTTTCTTT	CASSQDRLNTEAFF
TRBD1	-	TRBV4-1	TRBJ1-1	TGCGCCAGCAGCCATCACAGGGGGCGGGACACTGAAGCTTTCTTT	CASSHHRGRDTEAFF
-	-	TRBV6-4	TRBJ1-4	TGTGCCAGAAGGACAGCAACTAATGAAAAACTGTTTTTT	CARRTATNEKLFF
-	-	TRBV3-1/TRBV3-2	TRBJ2-1	TGTGCCAGCAGCTATCCTCCCTACAATGAGCAGTTCTTC	CASSYPPYNEQFF
-	-	TRBV7-2	TRBJ2-3	TGTGCCAGCAGCTCAACGGCCGGGCCAAGGGGCCCAGATACGCAGTATTTT	CASSSTAGPRGPDTQYF
-	-	TRBV10-3	TRBJ2-2	TGTGCCATCAGTGACACGGGGGGCTCCACCGGGGAGCTGTTTTTT	CAISDTGGSTGELFF
TRBD1	few	TRBV30	TRBJ1-2	TGTGCCTGGACCAAGACAGGGGGCTACTATGGCTACACCTTC	CAWTKTGGYYGYTF
TRBD1	once	TRBV10-3	TRBJ1-2	TGTGCCATCAGTGAGCCGGACAGGGCCTACACCTTC	CAISEPDRAYTF
-	-	TRBV28	TRBJ2-6	TGTGCCAGCACACAAAGGGGGGGTCCTGGGGCCAACGTCCTGACTTTC	CASTQRGGPGANVLTF
-	-	TRBV5-4	TRBJ1-1	TGTGCCAGCAGCAACTACAGGGTGGTGAACACTGAAGCTTTCTTT	CASSNYRVVNTEAFF
-	-	TRBV30	TRBJ1-2	TGTGCCTGGACCCCGGGACGGGGCTGGGGCTACACCTTC	CAWTPGRGWGYTF
-	-	TRBV7-2	TRBJ1-4	TGTGCCAGCAGCTTAGGGGTACAGGAAAAACTGTTTTTT	CASSLGVQEKLFF
-	-	TRBV27	TRBJ2-1	TGTGCCAGCAGTTCCTACCCAAACAGGTACAATGAGCAGTTCTTC	CASSSYPNRYNEQFF
TRBD1	-	TRBV7-2	TRBJ1-1	TGTGCCAGCAGCTTTCAGGGGGACACTGAAGCTTTCTTT	CASSFQGDTEAFF